This T cell receptor beta chain was profiled in a study of shared clonotypes between healthy human individuals. Sequenced by immunoSEQ multiplex PCR; TCRdb stores in-frame clones only, minus some. The sample consists of approximately 340,000 clones, approximately 79% of them appearing once. The CDR3 loop spans 18 amino acids. V lost 0 bases, J lost 2 bases, and 7 bases stayed unmatched. Germline-derived CDR1 and CDR2 are SGHDN and FVKESK. The gene calls are TRBV14 and TRBJ2-1, with 10 nucleotides matching TRBD2. The sequenced material came from memory CD4+ T cells sorted from blood. Subset described: CD45RA-negative fraction. The clonotype comes from a man aged 25-45 years in good health. The CDR3 loop reads CASSQDLGLAVTYNEQFF. The CDR3 bases are TGTGCCAGCAGCCAAGATTTAGGACTAGCGGTCACCTACAATGAGCAGTTCTTC.